These 28 T cell receptor beta chains were all obtained from the same sample, sequenced in a study of blood T cell repertoires in COVID-19. TCRdb's table, derived via immunoSEQ multiplex PCR, lists solely in-frame clones and lacks some. The sample holds some 83,000 clones, 89% seen once. Sequenced sample: peripheral blood. These receptors were obtained from a middle-aged man with acute or convalescent COVID-19.

V is TRBV19 and J is TRBJ1-1, with TRBD1 matching 9 bases. Germline-derived CDR1 and CDR2 are LNHDA and SQIVND (reference sequence). V was pared by 1 base and J by 4 bases, with 7 bases of the junction left unmatched. This CDR3 is built from 16 residues. As DNA, the CDR3 is TGTGCCAGTAGTATAGGGGGCAACAGGGGGCCCACTGAAGCTTTCTTT. The encoded protein is CASSIGGNRGPTEAFF.

The rearrangement joins TRBV5-3 to TRBJ2-2; D gene unclear. TRBV5-3 is sorted into the ORF group, with uncertain function. Trimming took 5 bases from V and 4 from J, leaving 15 bases between them. The CDR3 runs to 15 residues. The CDR3 nucleotides read TGTGCCAGAAGAGCCCATCCCCCTGGCACCGGGGAGCTGTTTTTT. This translates into CARRAHPPGTGELFF.

The rearrangement uses TRBV28 and TRBJ1-2; 8 nucleotides agree with TRBD1. From germline, CDR1 is MDHEN and CDR2 SYDVKM. CDR3 length: 14 amino acids. The V and J ends lost 3 bases and 8 bases, in that order; junction bases with no gene match: 8. The CDR3 sequence: CASSFGQGAGGYTF. For the CDR3, the DNA is TGTGCCAGCAGTTTTGGGCAGGGGGCGGGCGGCTACACCTTC.

The V gene is TRBV9, the J gene TRBJ2-1; 12 bases match TRBD1. This CDR3 spans 19 amino acids. Trimming took 4 bases from V and 5 from J; bases not matched to a gene: 16. Germline V gene lookup returns CDR1 SGDLS and CDR2 YYNGEE. CDR3 sequence reads: CASSPRGQGALREDNEQFF. In DNA form, the CDR3 reads TGTGCCAGCAGCCCCAGGGGACAGGGGGCCTTGCGGGAGGACAATGAGCAGTTCTTC.

The chain uses TRBV6-6 and TRBJ2-3; 8 nucleotides align to TRBD2. CDR1 is MNHNY and CDR2 is SVGAGI in the germline V gene (reference sequence). The CDR3 covers 17 residues. V dropped 5 bases and J dropped 4; count of bases not matched to a gene: 14. The CDR3, as DNA: TGTGCCAGCAGTCCTCTCGCCCCGGGGGGGGTCCCAGATACGCAGTATTTT. As protein: CASSPLAPGGVPDTQYF.

The V call is TRBV29-1, the J call TRBJ2-3, with TRBD2 identical over 7 bases. The CDR3 extends over 15 amino acids. Germline CDR1 SQVTM, CDR2 ANQGSEA. V dropped 1 base and J dropped 2; count of bases not matched to a gene: 6. The DNA of the CDR3 is TGCAGCGTTGAAGGGGAGCGGGAAGACACAGATACGCAGTATTTT. Translating it yields CSVEGEREDTDTQYF.

The J gene is TRBJ1-5, the V gene TRBV4-1; D is perhaps TRBD1 (5 bases). Deletions cut 7 bases from V and 6 bases from J, with 22 bases between. The CDR3 spans 16 residues. The V gene's germline CDR1 is MGHRA and CDR2 YSYEKL. Here the CDR3 DNA reads TGCGCCAGCATCGGAACACGGGGGAATTGGGCTCAGCCCCAGCATTTT. This codes for CASIGTRGNWAQPQHF.

The V and J genes are TRBV4-1 and TRBJ2-3; 7 bases align to TRBD1. The V gene's germline CDR1 is MGHRA and CDR2 YSYEKL. The CDR3 runs 16 residues. V shed 4 bases and J 0 bases; nucleotides not matched to a gene: 7. The CDR3 DNA reads TGCGCCAGCAGCCTCCCCCGGGACAGTAGCACAGATACGCAGTATTTT. It translates to CASSLPRDSSTDTQYF.

This chain joins TRBV5-1 and TRBJ2-2; 8 bases align to TRBD2. V trimming: 6 bases; J trimming: 1 base; junction bases outside the gene matches: 2. The CDR3 extends over 14 amino acids. CDR1 and CDR2 from the germline V gene are SGHRS and YFSETQ. This CDR3 is CASNREGNTGELFF. As DNA, the CDR3 is TGCGCCAGCAACCGGGAGGGGAACACCGGGGAGCTGTTTTTT.

J is TRBJ2-7 and V is TRBV27; 10 bases map to TRBD1. The V gene's germline CDR1 is MNHEY and CDR2 SMNVEV (reference sequence). The trim removed 6 bases at V and 3 bases at J, leaving 11 bases unmatched. The CDR3 has 16 amino acids. The CDR3 DNA follows: TGTGCCAGCAGCCCCCCCTCCGGGACAGGGGTCTACGAGCAGTACTTC. Its protein is CASSPPSGTGVYEQYF.

The rearrangement links TRBV19 to TRBJ1-2; the match to TRBD1 covers 9 bases. CDR3 length equals 18 residues. CDR1 and CDR2 from the germline V gene are LNHDA and SQIVND (reference sequence). Germline trimming cut 4 bases from V and 1 base from J; bases unmatched to any gene: 13. CDR3 sequence reads: CASSTYRGLLYNNYGYTF. CDR3 nucleotide sequence: TGTGCCAGTAGTACCTACAGGGGGCTCCTATACAATAACTATGGCTACACCTTC.

V is TRBV6-2 or TRBV6-3 and J is TRBJ2-5; perhaps TRBD1 as D (6 bases). This CDR3 region has 13 residues. Germline CDR1 and CDR2: MNHEY and SVGEGT. V was shortened by 1 base and J by 5 bases, with 8 bases between the two germline ends. The CDR3, as DNA: TGTGCCAGCAGTTACTATGGGGGCGAGACCCAGTACTTC. The encoded protein is CASSYYGGETQYF.

The chain carries TRBV7-9 and TRBJ2-2, with 8 positions matching TRBD2. The CDR3 is 19 amino acids. The junction had 17 bases not matched to a gene; V was cut back by 3 bases and J by 5 bases. Germline loops: CDR1 SEHNR, CDR2 FQNEAQ (reference sequence). The CDR3 DNA reads TGTGCCAGCAGCTTCCCCGTGAAGTCGGGAGGGCCGGTTACCGGGGAGCTGTTTTTT. This translates into CASSFPVKSGGPVTGELFF.

This chain connects TRBV7-2 to TRBJ2-1, with TRBD2 matching over 10 bases. Germline lookup yields CDR1 SGHTA and CDR2 FQGNSA. The V gene end was trimmed by 4 bases and the J gene end by 9 bases; junction bases not matched to a gene: 3. The CDR3 contains 13 residues. This chain's CDR3 is CASSWTSGIEQFF. For the CDR3, the DNA is TGTGCCAGCAGCTGGACTAGCGGCATTGAGCAGTTCTTC.

The rearrangement links TRBV7-2 to TRBJ2-5; 9 bases fit TRBD2. With 2 bases clipped from V and 1 base from J, the junction kept 8 bases outside the gene matches. The germline V gene encodes CDR1 SGHTA and CDR2 FQGNSA. The CDR3 length is 17 residues. CDR3 loop: CASSLNLAGESQETQYF. DNA of the CDR3: TGTGCCAGCAGCTTAAACTTAGCGGGGGAATCCCAAGAGACCCAGTACTTC.

V is TRBV18 and J is TRBJ2-5; 7 bases fit TRBD2. CDR1 and CDR2 (germline): KGHSH, LQKENI. V was pared by 1 base and J by 4 bases, with 3 bases of the junction left unmatched. CDR3 size: 14 residues. CDR3 sequence: CASSPQRGRETQYF. The CDR3 DNA sequence: TGTGCCAGCTCACCACAGCGGGGAAGAGAGACCCAGTACTTC.

The chain joins TRBV19 to TRBJ2-5; 15 nucleotides agree with TRBD2. CDR3 length: 17 residues. Germline V gives CDR1 LNHDA, CDR2 SQIVND (reference sequence). The junction had 10 bases not matched to a gene; V was cut back by 6 bases and J by 5 bases. The CDR3 loop is CASSLWTSGGAGETQYF. DNA of the CDR3: TGTGCCAGTAGCCTTTGGACTAGCGGGGGGGCCGGGGAGACCCAGTACTTC.

The chain joins TRBV12-3 or TRBV12-4 to TRBJ2-5; D gene uncertain. This CDR3 region has 13 residues. V was trimmed by 4 bases and J by 1 base, leaving 7 bases between them. This CDR3 is CASSSQVQETQYF. Written as DNA, the CDR3 is TGTGCCAGCAGTTCTCAGGTCCAAGAGACCCAGTACTTC.

The V and J genes are TRBV7-9 and TRBJ1-2, with TRBD1 identical over 7 bases. This CDR3 region has 15 residues. Germline V gives CDR1 SEHNR, CDR2 FQNEAQ (reference sequence). The ends lost 6 bases at V and 5 bases at J; junction bases unmatched: 12. DNA for the CDR3: TGTGCCAGCAGTCCTGAAGGGGGCTGGCCTTATGGCTACACCTTC. As protein: CASSPEGGWPYGYTF. Supplemented by reference TRBV7-9 and TRBJ1-2, the full variable domain reads DTGVSQNPRHKITKRGQNVTFRCDPISEHNRLYWYRQTLGQGPEFLTYFQNEAQLEKSRLLSDRFSAERPKGSFSTLEIQRTEQGDSAMYLCASSPEGGWPYGYTFGSGTRLTVV.

This sequence joins TRBV19 and TRBJ1-1; no firm D call. This CDR3 is built from 14 residues. The V end lost 1 base, the J end lost 4 bases, and 10 bases lay between the germline ends. Germline CDR1 is LNHDA and CDR2 is SQIVND (reference sequence). CDR3 region: CASSIGARSTEAFF. CDR3 sequence (DNA): TGTGCCAGTAGTATAGGTGCTCGGAGCACTGAAGCTTTCTTT.

The gene calls are TRBV5-4 and TRBJ2-1, with 10 bases matching TRBD2. This CDR3 has 13 residues. From germline, CDR1 is SGHNT and CDR2 YYREEE (reference sequence). Germline trimming cut 7 bases from V and 8 bases from J; bases unmatched to any gene: 6. CDR3 loop: CASALAGIDEQFF. The DNA of the CDR3 is TGTGCCAGCGCACTAGCGGGAATCGATGAGCAGTTCTTC.

The rearrangement links TRBV30 to TRBJ1-2, with TRBD1 as a possible D gene (5 bases). Trimming stripped 2 bases from V and 4 bases from J, with 17 bases between. From germline, CDR1 is GTSNPN and CDR2 SVGIG (reference sequence). This CDR3 is built from 15 residues. CDR3 in DNA: TGTGCCTGGAGTATATCCGCACGGGGGTCCTATGGCTACACCTTC. It codes for CAWSISARGSYGYTF.

This clone was seen a few times. J is TRBJ2-5 and V is TRBV3-1 (or the pseudogene TRBV3-2); possible D gene TRBD2, 6 bases. Per the germline V gene, CDR1 is LGHDT and CDR2 is YNNKEL (reference sequence). Trimming stripped 3 bases from V and 0 bases from J, with 11 bases between. This CDR3 has 15 residues. CDR3 coding DNA: TGTGCCAGCAGCCAGCCAGGGACTTACCAAGAGACCCAGTACTTC. Its translation: CASSQPGTYQETQYF.

The V gene is TRBV5-1, the J gene TRBJ2-5, with 7 nucleotides matching TRBD2. The ends lost 0 bases at V and 6 bases at J; junction bases unmatched: 5. This CDR3 comprises 14 residues. The V gene's germline CDR1 is SGHRS and CDR2 YFSETQ. CDR3 bases: TGCGCCAGCAGCTTGGAAAGCGGGACCCAGACCCAGTACTTC. This translates into CASSLESGTQTQYF.

The chain links TRBV7-9 to TRBJ1-1, with D unresolved. Germline V gene sequence: CDR1 SEHNR, CDR2 FQNEAQ (reference sequence). V was trimmed by 6 bases and J by 3 bases, leaving 8 bases between them. The CDR3 runs to 12 residues. The CDR3 sequence: CASSQQYTEAFF. The DNA of the CDR3 is TGTGCCAGCAGTCAACAGTACACTGAAGCTTTCTTT. Full variable domain (remainder filled in from reference TRBV7-9 and TRBJ1-1): DTGVSQNPRHKITKRGQNVTFRCDPISEHNRLYWYRQTLGQGPEFLTYFQNEAQLEKSRLLSDRFSAERPKGSFSTLEIQRTEQGDSAMYLCASSQQYTEAFFGQGTRLTVV.

This chain joins TRBV2 and TRBJ1-2; D uncertain. The germline CDR1 and CDR2 sequences are SNHLY and FYNNEI. V lost 3 bases, J lost 2 bases, and 13 bases lay in between. This CDR3 spans 15 amino acids. CDR3 amino acids: CASSDVQAQNYGYTF. The CDR3 region has the DNA TGTGCCAGCAGTGATGTCCAGGCCCAAAACTATGGCTACACCTTC.

The gene calls are TRBV12-3 or TRBV12-4 and TRBJ2-1, with TRBD1 as a possible D gene (6 bases). The CDR3 is 13 amino acids. V was trimmed by 2 bases and J by 5 bases, leaving 7 bases between them. The CDR3 here is CASSLYRDNEQFF. The CDR3 nucleotides are TGTGCCAGCAGTTTATACAGGGACAATGAGCAGTTCTTC.

A single count supports this clone. This chain links TRBV9 with TRBJ2-1; 10 bases are shared with TRBD2. With 4 bases clipped from V and 8 bases from J, the junction kept 9 bases outside the gene matches. Germline assignment: CDR1 SGDLS and CDR2 YYNGEE. The CDR3 totals 15 residues. The CDR3, as DNA: TGTGCCAGCAGCATGCTAGCGGGAGTAATGGATGAGCAGTTCTTC. This sequence encodes CASSMLAGVMDEQFF.